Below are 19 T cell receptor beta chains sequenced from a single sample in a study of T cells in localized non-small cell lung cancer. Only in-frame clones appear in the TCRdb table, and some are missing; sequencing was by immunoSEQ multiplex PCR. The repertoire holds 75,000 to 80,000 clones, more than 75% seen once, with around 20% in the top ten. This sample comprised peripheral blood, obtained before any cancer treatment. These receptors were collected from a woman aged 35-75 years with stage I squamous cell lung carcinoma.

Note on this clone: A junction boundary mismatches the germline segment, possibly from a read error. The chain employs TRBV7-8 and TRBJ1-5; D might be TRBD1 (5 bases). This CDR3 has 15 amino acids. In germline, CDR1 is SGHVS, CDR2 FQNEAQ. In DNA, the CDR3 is TGTGCCAGCAGCCTAGCGGGGGGTTTCAATCAGCCCCAGCATTTT. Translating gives CASSLAGGFNQPQHF.

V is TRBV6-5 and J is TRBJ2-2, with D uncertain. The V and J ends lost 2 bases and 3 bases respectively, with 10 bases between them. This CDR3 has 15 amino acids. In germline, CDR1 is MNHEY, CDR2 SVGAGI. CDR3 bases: TGTGCCAGCAGTTACATCCCGCTCTACACCGGGGAGCTGTTTTTT. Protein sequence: CASSYIPLYTGELFF.

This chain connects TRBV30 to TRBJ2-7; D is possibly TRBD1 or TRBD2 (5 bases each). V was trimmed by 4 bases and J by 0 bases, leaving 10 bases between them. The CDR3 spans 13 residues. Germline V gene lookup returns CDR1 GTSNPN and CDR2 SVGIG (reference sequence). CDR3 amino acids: CAWTPRGSYEQYF. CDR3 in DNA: TGTGCCTGGACCCCGAGGGGCTCCTACGAGCAGTACTTC.

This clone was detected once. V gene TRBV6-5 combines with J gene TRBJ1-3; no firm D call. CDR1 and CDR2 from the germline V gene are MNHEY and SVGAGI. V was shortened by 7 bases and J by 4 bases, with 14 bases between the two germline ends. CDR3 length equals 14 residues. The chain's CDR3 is CASKGSAWGNTIYF. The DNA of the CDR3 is TGTGCCAGCAAAGGCAGTGCTTGGGGAAACACCATATATTTT.

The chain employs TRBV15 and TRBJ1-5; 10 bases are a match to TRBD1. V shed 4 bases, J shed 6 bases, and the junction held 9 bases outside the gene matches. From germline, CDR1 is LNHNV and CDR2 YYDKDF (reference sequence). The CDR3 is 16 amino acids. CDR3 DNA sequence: TGTGCCACCAGCAACTTAGGACAGGGGGTTTCTCAGCCCCAGCATTTT. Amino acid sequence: CATSNLGQGVSQPQHF.

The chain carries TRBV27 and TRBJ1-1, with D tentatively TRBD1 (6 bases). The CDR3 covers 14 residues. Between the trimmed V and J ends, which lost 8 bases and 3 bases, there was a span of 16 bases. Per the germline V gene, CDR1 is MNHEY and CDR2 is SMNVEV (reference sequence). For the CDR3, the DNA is TGTGCCAGCCTAGGGGGTCCAGGGGACACTGAAGCTTTCTTT. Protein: CASLGGPGDTEAFF.

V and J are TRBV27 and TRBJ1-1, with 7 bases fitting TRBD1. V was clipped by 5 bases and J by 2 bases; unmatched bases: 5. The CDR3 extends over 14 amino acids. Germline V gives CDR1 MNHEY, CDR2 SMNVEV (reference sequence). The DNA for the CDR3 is TGTGCCAGCAGTCCGACAGGGTCAAACACTGAAGCTTTCTTT. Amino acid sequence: CASSPTGSNTEAFF.

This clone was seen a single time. Written as DNA, the CDR3 is TGTGCCAGCAGTGACCAATTTGAAGCTTTCTTT. Translating it yields CASSDQFEAFF. The V gene is TRBV6-1, the J gene TRBJ1-1, with D unresolved. The CDR3 is 11 amino acids. The V gene lost 3 bases and the J gene lost 7 bases, with 6 bases spanning the gap. CDR1 is MNHNS and CDR2 is SASEGT in the germline V gene.

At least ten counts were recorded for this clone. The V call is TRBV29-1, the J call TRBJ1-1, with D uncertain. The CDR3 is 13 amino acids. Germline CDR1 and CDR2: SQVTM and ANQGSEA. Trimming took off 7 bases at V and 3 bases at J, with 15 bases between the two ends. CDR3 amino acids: CSDRPSTYTEAFF. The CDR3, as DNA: TGCAGCGACCGACCTTCTACTTACACTGAAGCTTTCTTT.

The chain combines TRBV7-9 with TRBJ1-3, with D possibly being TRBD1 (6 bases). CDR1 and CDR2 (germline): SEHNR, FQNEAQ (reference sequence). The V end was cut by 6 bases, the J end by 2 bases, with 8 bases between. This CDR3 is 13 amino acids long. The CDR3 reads CASRSGAGNTIYF. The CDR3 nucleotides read TGTGCCAGCAGGTCAGGGGCTGGAAACACCATATATTTT.

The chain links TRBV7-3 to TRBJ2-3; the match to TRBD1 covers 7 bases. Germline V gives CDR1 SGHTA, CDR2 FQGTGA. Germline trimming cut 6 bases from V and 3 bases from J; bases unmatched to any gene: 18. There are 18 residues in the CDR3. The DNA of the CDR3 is TGTGCCAGCAGTACCTCGCTGACAGGGCCCGCCGGGACAGATACGCAGTATTTT. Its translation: CASSTSLTGPAGTDTQYF.

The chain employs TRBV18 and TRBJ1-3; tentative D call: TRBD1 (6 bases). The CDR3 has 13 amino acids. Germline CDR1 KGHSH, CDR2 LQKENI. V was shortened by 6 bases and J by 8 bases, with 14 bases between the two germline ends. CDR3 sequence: CASSINREDTIYF. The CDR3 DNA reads TGTGCCAGCTCGATCAACAGGGAGGACACCATATATTTT.

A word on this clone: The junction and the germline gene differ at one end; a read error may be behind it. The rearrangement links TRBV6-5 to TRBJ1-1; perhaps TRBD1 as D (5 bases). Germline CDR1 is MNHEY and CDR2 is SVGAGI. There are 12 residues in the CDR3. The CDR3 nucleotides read TGTGCCAGCAGTTACGGCGGGGCTGACGCTTTCTTT. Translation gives CASSYGGADAFF.

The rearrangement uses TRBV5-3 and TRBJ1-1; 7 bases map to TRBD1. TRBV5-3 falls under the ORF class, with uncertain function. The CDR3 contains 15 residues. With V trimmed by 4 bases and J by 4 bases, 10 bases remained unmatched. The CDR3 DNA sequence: TGTGCCAGAAGCCACCATAGACAGGGACGCACTGAAGCTTTCTTT. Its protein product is CARSHHRQGRTEAFF.

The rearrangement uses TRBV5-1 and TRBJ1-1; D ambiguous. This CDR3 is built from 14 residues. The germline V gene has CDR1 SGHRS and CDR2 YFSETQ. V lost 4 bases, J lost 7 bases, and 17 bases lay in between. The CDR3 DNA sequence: TGCGCCAGCAGCCCCTCAGCGGGGTACAGTGAAGCTTTCTTT. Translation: CASSPSAGYSEAFF.

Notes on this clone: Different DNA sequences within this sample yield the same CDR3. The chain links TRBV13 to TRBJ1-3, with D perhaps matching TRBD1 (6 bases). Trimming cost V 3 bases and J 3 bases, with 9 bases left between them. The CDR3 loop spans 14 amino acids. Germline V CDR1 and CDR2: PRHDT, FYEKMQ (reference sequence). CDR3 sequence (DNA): TGTGCCAGCAGCTTTGGGGGCTTTGGAAACACCATATATTTT. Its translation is CASSFGGFGNTIYF.

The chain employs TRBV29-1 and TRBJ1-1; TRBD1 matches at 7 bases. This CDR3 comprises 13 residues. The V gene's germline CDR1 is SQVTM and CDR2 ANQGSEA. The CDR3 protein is CSAYRGSNTEAFF. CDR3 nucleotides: TGCAGTGCGTACAGGGGTTCAAACACTGAAGCTTTCTTT.

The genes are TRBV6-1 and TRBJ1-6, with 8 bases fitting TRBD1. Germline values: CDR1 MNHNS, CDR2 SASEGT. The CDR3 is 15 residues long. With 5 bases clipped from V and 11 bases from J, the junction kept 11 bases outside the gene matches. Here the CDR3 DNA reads TGTGCCAGCAGTTTCCGGGACAGGACCGCGGCACCCCTCCACTTT. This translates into CASSFRDRTAAPLHF.

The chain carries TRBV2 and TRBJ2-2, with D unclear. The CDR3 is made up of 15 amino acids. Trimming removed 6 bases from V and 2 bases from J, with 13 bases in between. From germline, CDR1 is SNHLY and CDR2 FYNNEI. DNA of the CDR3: TGTGCCAGCAGCTCTATTGGCCCCAACACCGGGGAGCTGTTTTTT. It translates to CASSSIGPNTGELFF.